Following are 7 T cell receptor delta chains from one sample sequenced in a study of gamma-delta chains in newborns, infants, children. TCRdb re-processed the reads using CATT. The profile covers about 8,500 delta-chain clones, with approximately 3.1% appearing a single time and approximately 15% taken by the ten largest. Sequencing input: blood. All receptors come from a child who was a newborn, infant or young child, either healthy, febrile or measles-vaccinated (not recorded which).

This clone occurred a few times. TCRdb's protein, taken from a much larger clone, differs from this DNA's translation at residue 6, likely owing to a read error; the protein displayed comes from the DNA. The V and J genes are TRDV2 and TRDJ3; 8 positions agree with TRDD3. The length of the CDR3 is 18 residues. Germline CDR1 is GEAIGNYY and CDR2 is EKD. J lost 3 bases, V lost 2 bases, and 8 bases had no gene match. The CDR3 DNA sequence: TGTGCCTGTGACATCCCGATGGGGGATTTCTGGGACACCCGACAGATGTTTTTC. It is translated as CACDIPMGDFWDTRQMFF.

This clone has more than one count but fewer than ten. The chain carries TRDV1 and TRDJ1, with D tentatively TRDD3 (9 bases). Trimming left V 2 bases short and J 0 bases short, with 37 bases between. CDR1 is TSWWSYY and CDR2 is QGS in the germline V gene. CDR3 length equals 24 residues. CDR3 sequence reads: CALGERGPPNFLLGEPRHTDKLIF. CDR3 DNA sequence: TGTGCTCTTGGGGAAAGGGGACCCCCGAACTTCCTACTGGGGGAACCTAGGCACACCGATAAACTCATCTTT.

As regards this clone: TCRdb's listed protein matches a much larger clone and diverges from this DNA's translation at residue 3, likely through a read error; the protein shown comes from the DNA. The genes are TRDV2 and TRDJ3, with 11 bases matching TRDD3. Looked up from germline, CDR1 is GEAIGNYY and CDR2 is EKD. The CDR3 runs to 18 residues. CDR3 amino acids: CARDNTGGYSWDTRQMFF. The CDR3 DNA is TGTGCCCGTGACAATACTGGGGGATACTCCTGGGACACCCGACAGATGTTTTTC.

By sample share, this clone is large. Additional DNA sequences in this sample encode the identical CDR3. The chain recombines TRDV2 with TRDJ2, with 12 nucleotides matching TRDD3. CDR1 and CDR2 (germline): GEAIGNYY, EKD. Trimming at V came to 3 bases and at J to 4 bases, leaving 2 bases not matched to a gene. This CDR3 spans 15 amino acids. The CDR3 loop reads CACDVLGDTTAQLFF. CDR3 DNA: TGTGCCTGTGACGTACTGGGGGATACGACAGCACAACTCTTCTTT.

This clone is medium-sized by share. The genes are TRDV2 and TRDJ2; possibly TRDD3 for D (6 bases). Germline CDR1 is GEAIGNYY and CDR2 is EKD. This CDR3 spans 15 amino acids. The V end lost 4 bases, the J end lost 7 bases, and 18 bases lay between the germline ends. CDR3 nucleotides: TGTGCCTGTGAGGAACTACTGGGTGGTAGAGCACAACTCTTCTTT. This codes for CACEELLGGRAQLFF.

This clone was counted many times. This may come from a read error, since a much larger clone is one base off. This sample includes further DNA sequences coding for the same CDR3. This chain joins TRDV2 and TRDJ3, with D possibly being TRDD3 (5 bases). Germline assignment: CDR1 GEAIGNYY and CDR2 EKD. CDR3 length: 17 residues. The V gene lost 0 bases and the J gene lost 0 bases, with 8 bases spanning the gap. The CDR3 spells CACDTVLGSWDTRQMFF. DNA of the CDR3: TGTGCCTGTGACACCGTGCTGGGCTCCTGGGACACCCGACAGATGTTTTTC.

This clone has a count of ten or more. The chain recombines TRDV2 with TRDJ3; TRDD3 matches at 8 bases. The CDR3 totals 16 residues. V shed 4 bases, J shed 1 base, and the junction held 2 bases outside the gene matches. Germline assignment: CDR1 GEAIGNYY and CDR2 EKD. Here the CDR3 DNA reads TGTGCCTGTGATAACTGGGGGTCCTGGGACACCCGACAGATGTTTTTC. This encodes CACDNWGSWDTRQMFF.